The T cell receptor beta chain under discussion was sequenced for a study of early T cells in non-severe SARS-CoV-2 infection (dated by TCRdb to about 2021). Some background on the complete study: Because TCR sequencing relied on bulk RNA taken from unsorted whole blood, pairing of alpha and beta chains was not possible.

Remarks on this clonotype: Its specific antigen is unknown. It has no much larger one-base neighbor in the sample; base qualities were not kept.

Library generation was performed with 5' RACE. TCRdb shows the sequencer as NextSeq 500. To correct for sequencing error and PCR bias, the TCR library protocol tagged individual cDNA molecules with unique molecular identifiers. Both TCR alpha and beta chains were sequenced, and tight co-correlation was observed between alpha and beta sequence abundances in each sample. The original methods were these. Decombinator V4 was used to perform V gene, J gene and CDR3 annotation of TCR sequences. Expanded TCRs were defined as changing significantly between any two time points under a Poisson model with p below 0.0001. Abundances of TCRs were expressed as counts per million after normalisation to the total number of TCRs sequenced in each sample. MAIT TCRs were defined by TRAV1-2 paired with TRAJ12, TRAJ20 or TRAJ33, and iNKT TCRs by TRAV10 paired with TRAJ18. VDJdb, accessed 1 November 2021, was searched for CMV, EBV and SARS-CoV-2 annotated TCRs, excluding TCRs annotated for multiple antigens. In-frame beta chains were kept once TCRdb had trimmed the public reads at Q25 with fastp and called clones with MiXCR. One record per CDR3 amino acid sequence lists the most common genes and DNA. These V and J calls originate from TCRdb's pipeline instead of the authors' own analysis. Recorded for this sample are 100,000 to 150,000 distinct CDR3 sequences; 15% of them occurred a single time. The ten largest clones represent just over 20% of the sample.

A case-control design nested within a healthcare worker cohort in London, UK, was used, with weekly nasopharyngeal swab PCR tests and blood sampling performed. Healthcare workers were enrolled in the week of the UK lockdown, from 23 to 31 March 2020, and were followed every week for up to 16 weeks. Sequences SGDLS (CDR1) and YYNGEE (CDR2) are obtained from the germline V gene. At the junction V is shortened by 2 bases and J by 7 bases, with 13 bases in between. The cysteine opens and the phenylalanine closes a CDR3 of 15 amino acids. Only the CDR3 region is kept as DNA, spanning 45 bases read in frame from base 1. Broader findings and caveats from the paper: VDJdb matching was skewed toward anti-spike CD8 responses and likely underestimated virus-specific expansions by missing private and CD4 specificities.

In this chain, TRBV9 is recombined with TRBJ1-6, with TRBD1 tentatively as D gene (6 bases match). The sequence came from an adult who was a healthcare worker with PCR-confirmed SARS-CoV-2 infection or an uninfected control (not recorded which). Material: whole blood. Read as DNA, the sequence is TGTGCCAGCAGCGTTCGATGGGACAAGAATTCACCCCTCCACTTT. It is translated as CASSVRWDKNSPLHF.